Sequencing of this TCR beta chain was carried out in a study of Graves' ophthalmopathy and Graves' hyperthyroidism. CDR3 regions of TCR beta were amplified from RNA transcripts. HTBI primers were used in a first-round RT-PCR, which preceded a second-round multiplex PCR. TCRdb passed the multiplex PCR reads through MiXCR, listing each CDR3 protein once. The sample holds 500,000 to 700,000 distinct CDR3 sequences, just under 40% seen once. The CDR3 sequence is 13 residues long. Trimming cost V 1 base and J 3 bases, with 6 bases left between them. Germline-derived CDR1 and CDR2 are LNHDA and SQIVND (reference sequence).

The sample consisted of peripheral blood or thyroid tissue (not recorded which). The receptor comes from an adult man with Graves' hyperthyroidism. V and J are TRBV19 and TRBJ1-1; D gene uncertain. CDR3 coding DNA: TGTGCCAGTAGTATAGGGGTCGACACTGAAGCTTTCTTT. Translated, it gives CASSIGVDTEAFF.